This is a list of T cell receptor beta chains from one sample in a study of CD8+ T cells in alopecia areata. The table came from immunoSEQ multiplex PCR; TCRdb's copy has only in-frame clones and leaves some out. In the table there are around 100,000 clones, about 60% of which are singletons. The material sequenced was CD4+ T cells sorted from blood. All receptors derive from a human donor in good health. Each CDR3 is given with its conserved first and last residue. Each record gives: clone size, J gene, V gene, CDR3 length, D gene, CDR3 protein, CDR3 DNA. A D gene is named only where the DNA matches it firmly. The size entry is marked missing in some rows and otherwise reads once, few, many or a size class.

few,TRBJ1-4,TRBV18,13,NA,CASSVDMGEKLFF,TGTGCCAGCTCAGTTGACATGGGTGAAAAACTGTTTTTT
NA,TRBJ2-4,TRBV14,15,NA,CASSQRALGVNIQYF,TGTGCCAGCAGCCAACGCGCTCTGGGGGTAAACATTCAGTACTTC
NA,TRBJ2-7,TRBV29-1,13,TRBD1,CSVGWDRAYEQYF,TGCAGCGTTGGGTGGGACAGGGCGTACGAGCAGTACTTC
NA,TRBJ2-7,TRBV28,16,NA,CASSSPHGLGPYEQYF,TGTGCCAGCAGTTCACCCCACGGTTTGGGGCCCTACGAGCAGTACTTC
NA,TRBJ2-1,TRBV2,16,NA,CASSPSTRSPYNEQFF,TGTGCCAGCAGTCCCTCTACTAGATCTCCCTACAATGAGCAGTTCTTC
NA,TRBJ2-5,TRBV23-1,11,NA,CASSQSKTQYF,TGCGCCAGCAGTCAATCGAAGACCCAGTACTTC
NA,TRBJ1-1,TRBV6-1,16,NA,CASSDLLAGMTTEAFF,TGTGCCAGCAGTGACCTCCTTGCAGGGATGACCACTGAAGCTTTCTTT
NA,TRBJ1-2,TRBV29-1,13,NA,CSVASRAGDGYTF,TGCAGCGTTGCTTCCCGGGCCGGGGATGGCTACACCTTC
NA,TRBJ2-1,TRBV2,14,TRBD2,CASLSGGAYNEQFF,TGTGCCAGCCTCAGCGGGGGGGCCTACAATGAGCAGTTCTTC
NA,TRBJ1-1,TRBV9,14,NA,CASSVMQTGTEAFF,TGTGCCAGCAGCGTCATGCAGACGGGCACTGAAGCTTTCTTT
NA,TRBJ2-3,TRBV5-4,15,TRBD2,CASSPGLFVTDTQYF,TGTGCCAGCAGCCCGGGACTATTCGTAACAGATACGCAGTATTTT
NA,TRBJ2-7,TRBV5-6,13,NA,CASSLDTDLAQYF,TGTGCCAGCAGCTTGGATACCGACCTAGCGCAGTACTTC
few,TRBJ2-7,TRBV28,13,NA,CASSIAGYYEQYF,TGTGCCAGCAGTATCGCAGGGTACTACGAGCAGTACTTC
NA,TRBJ2-1,TRBV29-1,12,NA,CSVLRDSNEQFF,TGCAGCGTACTCCGGGATTCCAATGAGCAGTTCTTC
NA,TRBJ2-5,TRBV11-2,15,TRBD1,CASSFTQGAGETQYF,TGTGCCAGCAGCTTCACACAGGGGGCTGGAGAGACCCAGTACTTC
few,TRBJ2-7,TRBV29-1,11,NA,CSVEKLTEQYF,TGCAGCGTTGAAAAGCTCACGGAGCAGTACTTC
few,TRBJ2-4,TRBV7-2,16,TRBD1,CASSLGDSLAKNIQYF,TGTGCCAGCAGCTTAGGGGACAGTTTAGCCAAAAACATTCAGTACTTC
NA,TRBJ2-3,TRBV18,14,NA,CASSPLESTDTQYF,TGTGCCAGCTCACCACTAGAAAGCACAGATACGCAGTATTTT
NA,TRBJ2-3,TRBV9,15,TRBD2,CASSGSGTSRDTQYF,TGTGCCAGCAGCGGTTCCGGGACTAGCAGGGATACGCAGTATTTT
NA,TRBJ2-1,TRBV29-1,17,NA,CSVTLSGGTGQYNEQFF,TGCAGCGTTACCCTGTCGGGGGGGACAGGGCAATACAATGAGCAGTTCTTC
NA,TRBJ2-5,TRBV28,14,NA,CASSPRRGIETQYF,TGTGCCAGCAGTCCTCGGAGGGGGATCGAGACCCAGTACTTC
NA,TRBJ1-2,TRBV5-6,13,NA,CASIWGRGSGYTF,TGTGCCAGCATCTGGGGTCGGGGAAGCGGCTACACCTTC
NA,TRBJ2-6,TRBV5-1,17,TRBD1,CASSLEQGATGANVLTF,TGCGCCAGCAGCTTGGAACAGGGGGCTACTGGGGCCAACGTCCTGACTTTC
NA,TRBJ2-3,TRBV5-4,14,TRBD1,CASSMTGSTDTQYF,TGTGCCAGCAGCATGACAGGGAGCACAGATACGCAGTATTTT
NA,TRBJ2-7,TRBV10-3,13,TRBD1,CAIRPDRTYEQYF,TGTGCCATCAGACCGGACAGGACCTACGAGCAGTACTTC
few,TRBJ2-2,TRBV30,15,TRBD2,CAWIGLAGGTGELFF,TGTGCCTGGATAGGGCTAGCGGGGGGCACCGGGGAGCTGTTTTTT
NA,TRBJ2-7,TRBV6-6,11,NA,CASSDLYEQYF,TGTGCCAGCAGTGATCTCTACGAGCAGTACTTC
NA,TRBJ2-1,TRBV5-1,17,NA,CASSLVPGPGVYDEQFF,TGCGCCAGCAGCTTGGTGCCGGGCCCGGGGGTTTATGATGAGCAGTTCTTC
NA,TRBJ2-7,TRBV2,13,NA,CASSEAGLLEQYF,TGTGCCAGCAGTGAAGCTGGGCTTCTCGAGCAGTACTTC
NA,TRBJ2-7,TRBV20-1,11,NA,CSAGAGHEQYF,TGCAGTGCAGGGGCGGGGCACGAGCAGTACTTC
few,TRBJ2-2,TRBV30,14,NA,CAWRAGDYTGELFF,TGTGCCTGGAGAGCTGGGGACTACACCGGGGAGCTGTTTTTT
few,TRBJ2-1,TRBV11-2,14,NA,CASRGMGSYNEQFF,TGTGCCAGCAGGGGGATGGGCTCCTACAATGAGCAGTTCTTC
NA,TRBJ1-1,TRBV7-9,14,NA,CASSPGRLNTEAFF,TGTGCCAGCAGCCCGGGACGGTTGAACACTGAAGCTTTCTTT
NA,TRBJ2-5,TRBV5-1,14,NA,CASSLDGTEETQYF,TGCGCCAGCAGCCTAGACGGGACGGAGGAGACCCAGTACTTC
NA,TRBJ1-4,TRBV29-1,12,NA,CSVSTTGEKLFF,TGCAGCGTTTCCACCACAGGAGAAAAACTGTTTTTT